This TCR beta chain emerged from a study of cytomegalovirus exposure and HLA in healthy donors (dated by TCRdb to about 2017). A note on the overall study: An earlier analysis of under 600 of the donors reported 250 to 300 Gb of sequence data and more than 90 million unique TCR beta sequences from 150 million to 200 million T cells. A later genetic analysis used genome-wide SNP genotypes for about 60% of the roughly 700 donors, treating that subset as a discovery cohort. The genetic ancestry cluster associated with self-reported Caucasian donors included 81% of the roughly 360 genotyped donors. Rather than drawing on any new phenotypic data, the later analysis identified candidate immune exposures from TCR beta sequences and the way those sequences occurred across donors. The aim of the study was to test whether cataloging public T cell receptors could identify signatures of past pathogen exposure. To decide whether each TCR beta V gene segment behaved as functional or pseudogenic, an earlier analysis of nearly 600 of the donors relied on high-throughput TCR beta sequencing. Class I and class II HLA loci were covered by the typing at four-digit resolution. To predict cytomegalovirus infection status, the study combined high-throughput TCR immunosequencing, statistical association of individual TCRs with disease status, and machine learning. To study patterns of TCR occurrence, a later analysis re-analyzed previously published TCR beta repertoires from several hundred donors and added high-resolution HLA genotyping. Roughly 5 DR-DQ haplotypes were handled as single units for association and clustering, since linkage in the cohort was strong. The T cell repertoires of under 700 subjects were profiled by immunosequencing and related to cytomegalovirus serostatus. An early release covering roughly 640 HLA-typed donors comprised approximately 290 gigabases of sequencing data and roughly 86 million unique TCR sequences. Donor age, sex, ethnicity and CMV serostatus were collected together with the repertoire data. The number of donors typed differed by locus, with about 629-630 for A, B, C, DRB1 and DQB1, 522 for DQA1, 600 to 610 for DPA1, and some 470 for DPB1. All discovery cohort repertoires had been generated using a single sequencing platform. Among about 400 genotyped donors of the cohort, an average of around 240,000 unique TCR beta nucleotide sequences was sequenced per donor, of which about 18% were non-productive. A separate validation cohort of roughly 130 different subjects was used in addition to the approximately 670-subject first cohort.

What the study reported, not specific to this receptor: Linkage disequilibrium might explain the correlated functional status among segregating V segments, but an unknown experimental factor could not be ruled out. In a later genetic analysis, a missense DCLRE1C variant was associated with V-gene and J-gene trimming of TCR beta chains, and the association was replicated in an independent cohort. It was suggested by the authors that the approach could potentially be generalized to other disease states and immunological phenotypes. Only TCR beta chains were sequenced in this cohort, and the absence of alpha or paired-chain data limited detectable features. Because counts were too low, about 15 rarely observed V segments, including chromosome 9 orphons, were left out of the earlier analysis of some 640 of the donors. Compared with the approximately 670-donor mean, donors in an Asian-associated ancestry cluster had fewer N-insertions in productive TCRs, according to a later genetic analysis. Assigning TCR associations to individual alleles was difficult when HLA alleles, especially DR and DQ, strongly co-occurred. Three of the identified cytomegalovirus-associated TCR beta chains were confirmed in vitro to be specific for cytomegalovirus antigens. Because HLA typing was missing for some donors at each locus, association tests included only the typed subset. Cytomegalovirus status was reported to be diagnosed by the classifier with high specificity and sensitivity in both the original and validation cohorts. Compared with equally common non-associated chains, HLA-associated TCR beta chains in a later analysis were more clonally expanded and had lower generation probabilities. A cluster of highly shared sequence variants was judged likely to be a technical artifact of the sequencing pipeline. In the study, about 150 TCR beta chains were listed as associated with cytomegalovirus. According to a later analysis, most CMV-associated TCR beta chains appeared to be HLA-restricted, and the HLA associations seemed to be driven largely by CMV exposure. The presence/absence analyses assumed that sequencing depth was roughly uniform across donors, and that assumption may not be true. According to a later analysis, parvovirus B19, influenza, CMV and Epstein-Barr virus appeared linked to several top co-occurrence clusters. An earlier analysis of 587 of the donors showed that most TCR beta V segments appeared in productive rearrangements either about 87% or about 30% of the time, which broadly matched IMGT annotations. A further reported finding was that TCR beta sequences accurately predicted the HLA-A and HLA-B alleles for most subjects in the first cohort. In a later analysis, the rate of TCR association differed among HLA loci, with DRB1 alleles having the most associated TCRs and HLA-C alleles having the fewest. At a false discovery rate of 0.05, a later analysis linked about 17,000 TCR beta sequences to specific HLA alleles. For the cohort, immune exposure information was limited to CMV serostatus. Most TCR sequences were observed very rarely across donors, whereas some public TCRs were present in many individuals. Some IMGT-functional V segments, including TRBV6-2 and TRBV6-3, could not be distinguished by the 87-base-pair reads and were therefore excluded.

The cohort was made up of approximately 700 healthy bone marrow donors. All cohort members were sampled while nominally healthy, although unrecorded immune exposures were likely present. The donor tested CMV seronegative, placing the donor among the 350 to 400 seronegative members of the cohort. A peripheral blood sample was provided by each donor, and peripheral blood mononuclear cells were used for TCR beta sequencing. The Qiagen DNeasy Blood Extraction Kit was used to extract genomic DNA from the blood cell samples. The method behind the library was the immunoSEQ multiplex PCR assay. For the multiplex PCR, a mixture combining 60 forward primers for TCR Vbeta segments and 13 reverse primers for TCR Jbeta segments was used. Amplification of the CDR3 region of rearranged TCR beta genes was performed with a multiplex PCR assay on genomic DNA. Amplified TCR beta libraries were sequenced as 87-base-pair reads on the Illumina HiSeq System. Concerning the study's data processing: A later analysis counted about 80 million unique TCR beta chains across the 650 to 800 repertoires, and 9.5 million to 11 million of these chains were shared by at least two donors. To remove PCR and sequencing errors, raw reads were error-corrected and collapsed into unique sequences using a nearest-neighbor algorithm that merged closely related sequences. Alignment of CDR3 sequences to IMGT reference sequences was used to assign V, D and J gene segments. For a sequence to be retained, at least a six-nucleotide match to both a V gene segment and a J gene segment was required. Rearrangements were called productive when the CDR3 lacked stop codons and stayed in frame with V and J; all others were non-productive. Following IMGT convention, CDR3 was defined as the stretch from the second conserved V-encoded cysteine up to the conserved J-encoded phenylalanine. In an earlier analysis of approximately 500 of the donors, sequences lacking an unambiguous match to a single V gene segment were excluded. In an earlier analysis of approximately 610 of the donors, V segments were called functional above 56.7% productive rearrangements and were called segregating when the between-donor standard deviation exceeded 5%. To diagnose cytomegalovirus status from the catalog of TCR beta chain sequences, a statistical classification framework was built. In a later analysis, TCR nucleotide sequences were compared against IMGT/GENE-DB human TR gene sequences so that V and J genes could be assigned. Using the TCRdist pipeline, a later analysis assigned CDR3 sequences along with most-parsimonious VDJ recombination scenarios. In a later analysis, every TCR beta chain was defined by the combination of its CDR3 amino acid sequence and its V-gene family, and reads without a unique V-gene family were dropped. As a way to deal with suspected cross-contamination and a sequencing artifact, a later analysis dropped hundreds of nucleotide sequences that were highly shared and had low generation probability. A later analysis calculated a clonal expansion index for each public chain from normalized within-repertoire ranks of inferred template counts. Generation probabilities in a later analysis came from a VDJ recombination model fitted to out-of-frame rearrangements, and those results were checked against IGoR. A later analysis scored TCR-TCR, TCR-HLA and TCR-CMV co-occurrence with hypergeometric tests, applying a repertoire-size bias correction to TCR pairs. False discovery rates were estimated in a later analysis by permuting HLA or CMV assignments 20 times. A later analysis grouped co-occurring TCRs with DBSCAN, adding TCRdist sequence similarity when clustering within HLA-allele-positive subsets. Repertoires with fewer than 30,000 or more than 120,000 public chains were left out of co-occurrence clustering, as were a handful of repertoires with anomalous nucleotide sharing. The table comes from immuneACCESS by way of TCRdb, which keeps in-frame sequences with V and J called. Part of the clones is missing from these tables; in studies checked, under half for an unresolved V gene and the rest for unknown reasons. V and J calls and clone size are given by that table; D and trimming were obtained from the DNA. In this sample the table shows over 150,000 clones, about 68% of which occur a single time. The top ten clones comprise around 1.4% of the sample.

CDR1 and CDR2 are read off the germline V gene as KGHSH and LQKENI. The CDR3 has 16 amino acids, counting the end cysteine and phenylalanine. Here the CDR3 DNA is all that survives: 48 bases in frame from base 1. V is cut back by 0 bases and J by 4 bases, with 6 bases in the junction unmatched. This clone was picked up a small number of times. What this receptor recognizes is not known. One base away there is no much larger clone; base qualities are not given. Here the chain combines TRBV18 and TRBJ2-1; the junction holds 7 bases that match TRBD2. This receptor was taken from a man aged 18 to 29 in good health and CMV-seronegative. Sequencing used PBMCs. The CDR3 sequence is CASSPPQREKYNEQFF. The DNA reads as follows: TGTGCCAGCTCACCACCGCAGCGGGAAAAGTACAATGAGCAGTTCTTC.